This T cell receptor beta chain was identified during a study of T cell repertoires in cytomegalovirus infection. Study information: As its CMV epitopes, the study selected recently identified HLA-C-restricted and well-studied HLA-B-restricted targets. Public TCR beta signature analysis indicated the presence of both CMV infection and matching HLA type. Regarding the study as a whole: The response measured ex vivo was dominated by TCR beta clonotypes (HLA-C-restricted and CMV-specific). Based on cumulative public TCR beta family frequency, carriers of CMV plus the relevant HLA were identified.

CDR1 is MNHEY and CDR2 is SMNVEV in the germline V gene (reference sequence). The ends were cut back, 0 bases at V and 6 bases at J, with 6 bases in the middle. This CDR3 has 13 residues. A note on this clonotype: The antigen remains undetermined.

TCRdb recomputed calls from the reads with MiXCR, one row per CDR3 protein. The table includes about 890,000 distinct CDR3 sequences, roughly 30% detected once. This sequence joins TRBV27 and TRBJ2-1; D may be TRBD2 (5 bases). This receptor was taken from a human donor in good health (CMV status not recorded). Some clones in this sample may be carry-over from other donors' samples. The sequenced sample was cultured CD8+ T cells from PBMCs, obtained from culture after CMV antigen stimulation. The DNA of the CDR3 is TGTGCCAGCAGTTTATCCCTAGCCAATGAGCAGTTCTTC. Protein sequence: CASSLSLANEQFF.